Below, 26 T cell receptor beta chains from the same sample are listed, as sequenced in a study of T-cell memory formation after mild COVID-19. TCRdb itself ran the 5' RACE reads through MiXCR, one entry per CDR3 protein. The sample yields 180,000 or so distinct CDR3 sequences, 15% to 20% seen once. Sequences were obtained from PBMCs or a T cell subset sorted from them (not recorded which). The receptors here all came from an adult woman who had mild COVID-19 (a few samples of this study predate the infection). Cell type and time point are not known.

V is TRBV20-1 and J is TRBJ1-5, with a tentative D call TRBD1 (6 bases). The V and J ends lost 5 bases and 0 bases respectively, with 17 bases between them. The CDR3 totals 16 residues. Germline V gene data show CDR1 as DFQATT and CDR2 as SNEGSKA (reference sequence). In DNA form, the CDR3 reads TGCAGTGCTGGGGGGACATACTCCTCTAGCAATCAGCCCCAGCATTTT. This codes for CSAGGTYSSSNQPQHF.

This clonotype was seen more than once but under ten times. The chain is built from TRBV5-1 and TRBJ1-1; tentative D call: TRBD1 (6 bases). CDR3 length: 15 residues. V lost 3 bases and J 8 bases, leaving 20 bases between the germline ends. CDR1 and CDR2 (germline): SGHRS, YFSETQ. CDR3 in DNA: TGCGCCAGCAGCTGGGGAATCCGACAGGCGGAGGAAGCTTTCTTT. Its protein product is CASSWGIRQAEEAFF.

This clonotype was found many times. The CDR3 loop reads CASSRSYYEQYF. The CDR3 DNA sequence: TGCGCCAGCAGCAGATCCTACTACGAGCAGTACTTC. The chain combines TRBV5-1 with TRBJ2-7; D is undetermined. In germline, CDR1 is SGHRS, CDR2 YFSETQ. Trimming left V 4 bases short and J 3 bases short, with 8 bases between. The CDR3 length is 12 residues.

The gene calls are TRBV24-1 and TRBJ1-5; D possibly corresponds to TRBD1 (5 bases). CDR3 size: 15 residues. Deletions cut 2 bases from V and 2 bases from J, with 9 bases between. Per germline, CDR1 KGHDR and CDR2 SFDVKD. The chain's CDR3 is CATSDSGSGNQPQHF. Written as DNA, the CDR3 is TGTGCCACCAGTGATTCAGGGAGCGGCAATCAGCCCCAGCATTTT.

The CDR3 DNA reads TGCAGTGCGCCGACTAGCGGGAGGGCCCAATACGAGCAGTACTTC. This codes for CSAPTSGRAQYEQYF. J is TRBJ2-7 and V is TRBV20-1; 14 bases are a match to TRBD2. Per germline, CDR1 DFQATT and CDR2 SNEGSKA (reference sequence). Unmatched junction bases numbered 8, after V lost 6 bases and J lost 4 bases. The CDR3 is made up of 15 amino acids.

The chain uses TRBV28 and TRBJ1-6; TRBD1 aligns across 12 bases. The CDR3 contains 16 residues. Germline CDR1 and CDR2: MDHEN and SYDVKM. The V gene end was trimmed by 5 bases and the J gene end by 9 bases; junction bases not matched to a gene: 8. The CDR3 coding sequence is TGTGCCAGCAGTCCGACGGGACAGGGGGCTATTTCACCCCTCCACTTT. It is translated as CASSPTGQGAISPLHF. Full variable domain (remainder filled in from reference TRBV28 and TRBJ1-6): DVKVTQSSRYLVKRTGEKVFLECVQDMDHENMFWYRQDPGLGLRLIYFSYDVKMKEKGDIPEGYSVSREKKERFSLILESASTNQTSMYLCASSPTGQGAISPLHFGNGTRLTVT.

This clonotype came up a few times. The chain carries TRBV4-1 and TRBJ1-1; tentatively, D is TRBD1 (5 bases). This CDR3 is built from 15 residues. Germline V gene lookup returns CDR1 MGHRA and CDR2 YSYEKL. The germline V and J ends were trimmed by 6 bases and 0 bases, with 14 bases remaining between them. The DNA of the CDR3 is TGCGCCAGCAGTCCAGGTGCAGGGATGAACACTGAAGCTTTCTTT. Amino acids: CASSPGAGMNTEAFF.

This clonotype was recorded a few times. The chain uses TRBV5-1 and TRBJ2-5; 9 positions agree with TRBD2. The length of the CDR3 is 17 residues. Germline loops: CDR1 SGHRS, CDR2 YFSETQ. V shed 0 bases, J shed 0 bases, and the junction held 6 bases outside the gene matches. Here the CDR3 reads CASSLGSGGSYQETQYF. In nucleotides, the CDR3 is TGCGCCAGCAGCTTGGGTAGCGGGGGATCGTACCAAGAGACCCAGTACTTC.

This clonotype came up many times. The chain is built from TRBV7-2 and TRBJ2-2, with 11 bases matching TRBD2. V shed 5 bases and J 6 bases; nucleotides not matched to a gene: 5. Germline V gene data show CDR1 as SGHTA and CDR2 as FQGNSA. The CDR3 spans 15 residues. The CDR3 coding sequence is TGTGCCAGCAGCCCGGGGACTAGCGGCCCCGGGGAGCTGTTTTTT. It encodes CASSPGTSGPGELFF.

Here the CDR3 reads CASSLSSAQWGTGGAFGYTF. In nucleotides, the CDR3 is TGTGCCAGCAGTTTATCATCTGCGCAGTGGGGCACAGGGGGCGCGTTTGGCTACACCTTC. The chain combines TRBV27 with TRBJ1-2; 9 nucleotides match TRBD1. Trimming took 0 bases from V and 7 from J; bases not matched to a gene: 21. The CDR3 spans 20 residues. CDR1 and CDR2 from the germline V gene are MNHEY and SMNVEV (reference sequence).

The CDR3 DNA reads as TGCGCCAGCAGCCAAGAAGCTAGTTACTCCTACAATGAGCAGTTCTTC. The encoded protein is CASSQEASYSYNEQFF. V and J are TRBV4-3 and TRBJ2-1; no definite D call. Germline values: CDR1 LGHNA, CDR2 YSLEER. V was pared by 0 bases and J by 0 bases, with 9 bases between. The CDR3 is 16 amino acids.

This clonotype was seen repeatedly, ten times or more. J is TRBJ2-1 and V is TRBV30, with D hard to call. This CDR3 comprises 14 residues. CDR1 and CDR2 (germline): GTSNPN, SVGIG (reference sequence). V was clipped by 3 bases and J by 6 bases, with 15 bases between them. The CDR3 DNA sequence: TGTGCCTGGAGGGCCCTCGGACGGACCAATGAGCAGTTCTTC. As protein: CAWRALGRTNEQFF.

The chain links TRBV7-6 to TRBJ2-6, with D perhaps given as TRBD1 or TRBD2 (6 bases each). The V end was cut by 5 bases, the J end by 0 bases, with 14 bases between. The length of the CDR3 is 17 residues. CDR1 is SGHVS and CDR2 is FNYEAQ in the germline V gene. The CDR3 coding sequence is TGTGCCAGCAGCCGAGGGGGGTCGTTCTCTGGGGCCAACGTCCTGACTTTC. It codes for CASSRGGSFSGANVLTF.

This clonotype has a handful of counts. The rearrangement uses TRBV18 and TRBJ2-1; D gene unclear. CDR3 length: 14 residues. The V end was cut by 6 bases, the J end by 4 bases, with 13 bases between. CDR1 KGHSH and CDR2 LQKENI come from the germline V gene. The CDR3 here is CASSPWTGYNEQFF. As DNA, the CDR3 is TGTGCCAGCTCGCCATGGACGGGTTACAATGAGCAGTTCTTC.

This clonotype was seen only a few times. J is TRBJ2-3 and V is TRBV7-2; the D call may be TRBD1 or TRBD2 (5 bases each). Per the germline V gene, CDR1 is SGHTA and CDR2 is FQGNSA. Trimming took 4 bases from V and 1 from J, leaving 12 bases between them. The CDR3 is 15 amino acids. CDR3 loop: CASSSRGGRTDTQYF. CDR3 DNA: TGTGCCAGCAGCTCTAGGGGCGGGCGCACAGATACGCAGTATTTT.

The chain combines TRBV7-2 with TRBJ1-3; TRBD1 aligns across 7 bases. After removal of 2 bases from V and 0 bases from J, the junction contained 1 base not matched to a gene. This CDR3 region has 15 residues. The germline V gene encodes CDR1 SGHTA and CDR2 FQGNSA. CDR3: CASSLRTGSGNTIYF. The CDR3 coding sequence is TGTGCCAGCAGCTTACGGACAGGCTCTGGAAACACCATATATTTT. Combining the CDR3 with reference TRBV7-2 and TRBJ1-3 gives the whole variable domain GAGVSQSPSNKVTEKGKDVELRCDPISGHTALYWYRQSLGQGLEFLIYFQGNSAPDKSGLPSDRFSAERTGGSVSTLTIQRTQQEDSAVYLCASSLRTGSGNTIYFGEGSWLTVV.

This clonotype was picked up a small number of times. This sequence joins TRBV5-1 and TRBJ2-7, with 9 bases fitting TRBD1. The CDR3 runs to 16 residues. The germline V gene encodes CDR1 SGHRS and CDR2 YFSETQ. Trimming removed 5 bases from V and 4 bases from J; junction bases left unmatched: 13. CDR3 sequence reads: CASRNNYRDRAYEQYF. DNA for the CDR3: TGCGCCAGCAGGAATAATTACCGGGACAGGGCGTACGAGCAGTACTTC.

CDR3 amino acids: CASGMTGDLGSYTF. The CDR3 bases are TGTGCCAGCGGGATGACAGGGGATCTGGGAAGCTACACCTTC. The chain combines TRBV12-3 or TRBV12-4 with TRBJ1-2; 8 nucleotides line up with TRBD1. Germline trimming cut 8 bases from V and 9 bases from J; bases unmatched to any gene: 14. This CDR3 has 14 amino acids.

The chain recombines TRBV5-4 with TRBJ2-6, with TRBD1 matching 10 bases. The ends lost 4 bases at V and 4 bases at J; junction bases unmatched: 8. CDR3 length equals 17 residues. Germline V lookup: CDR1 SGHNT, CDR2 YYREEE (reference sequence). In nucleotides, the CDR3 is TGTGCCAGCAGCACCGGGACAGGGGTGTCGGGGGCCAACGTCCTGACTTTC. This encodes CASSTGTGVSGANVLTF.

This chain links TRBV20-1 with TRBJ2-1, with a tentative D call TRBD2 (5 bases). The V gene's germline CDR1 is DFQATT and CDR2 SNEGSKA (reference sequence). CDR3 length equals 13 residues. V was cut by 1 base and J by 5 bases, with 9 bases left in between. The CDR3 loop is CSARGQEDNEQFF. CDR3 sequence (DNA): TGCAGTGCTAGAGGGCAGGAGGACAATGAGCAGTTCTTC.

This clonotype was found a few times. This chain connects TRBV24-1 to TRBJ2-3, with TRBD1 matching 8 bases. The junction had 8 bases not matched to a gene; V was cut back by 2 bases and J by 2 bases. The germline V gene encodes CDR1 KGHDR and CDR2 SFDVKD. The CDR3 has 17 amino acids. CDR3 sequence reads: CATSDSPRQGFTDTQYF. As DNA, the CDR3 is TGTGCCACCAGTGATTCGCCGAGACAGGGGTTCACAGATACGCAGTATTTT.

J is TRBJ2-4 and V is TRBV9; D not certain. Per the germline V gene, CDR1 is SGDLS and CDR2 is YYNGEE. The CDR3 consists of 13 residues. Deletions cut 0 bases from V and 5 bases from J, with 6 bases between. The CDR3 DNA reads TGTGCCAGCAGCGTAGGGGCAGAAAACATTCAGTACTTC. The encoded protein is CASSVGAENIQYF.

The sample holds a few counts of this clonotype. The J gene is TRBJ1-2, the V gene TRBV7-9; 9 positions agree with TRBD1. V trimming: 5 bases; J trimming: 4 bases; junction bases outside the gene matches: 11. The length of the CDR3 is 16 residues. Germline loops: CDR1 SEHNR, CDR2 FQNEAQ (reference sequence). The CDR3, as DNA: TGTGCCAGCAGCCCGCGCCGGGACAGGGTCAGCTATGGCTACACCTTC. The encoded protein is CASSPRRDRVSYGYTF.

The rearrangement uses TRBV14 and TRBJ1-4, with 7 nucleotides matching TRBD1. The J segment lost 7 bases and the V segment lost 11 bases, leaving 16 bases of the junction unmatched. The CDR3 is 15 residues long. Germline loops: CDR1 SGHDN, CDR2 FVKESK. The CDR3 is CASCLPGGYCEKLFF. As DNA, the CDR3 is TGTGCCTCATGCCTCCCAGGGGGTTATTGTGAAAAACTGTTTTTT.

This clonotype appeared many times. The rearrangement uses TRBV5-4 and TRBJ2-7; a possible D gene is TRBD1 (5 bases). Per the germline V gene, CDR1 is SGHNT and CDR2 is YYREEE (reference sequence). V was clipped by 2 bases and J by 0 bases, with 15 bases between them. The CDR3 runs to 16 residues. The CDR3 coding sequence is TGTGCCAGCAGCTTTGCCGACAGTCCTTTCTCCTACGAGCAGTACTTC. Protein product: CASSFADSPFSYEQYF.

The chain has TRBV20-1 and TRBJ2-7, with TRBD1 identical over 8 bases. The CDR3 has 15 residues. J was trimmed by 5 bases and V by 6 bases; bases with no gene match: 15. The germline CDR1 and CDR2 sequences are DFQATT and SNEGSKA (reference sequence). CDR3 DNA sequence: TGCAGTGCGGGCCCCCTTCGGCAGGGGGCTGACGAGCAGTACTTC. The encoded protein is CSAGPLRQGADEQYF.